The 8 T cell receptor beta chains given below trace back to one sample, sequenced in a study of blood T cells in healthy people across ages. Through a sample-barcoded 5' primer and a J-beta primer mix, a second PCR was run for roughly 6 to 11 cycles. TCRdb re-called the 5' RACE reads with MiXCR, one entry per CDR3 protein. This table has over 300,000 distinct CDR3 sequences, 45% to 60% appearing once. Sequencing used blood. The receptors derive from a man aged 55-75 years in good health.

This clonotype was picked up one time. The V gene is TRBV2, the J gene TRBJ2-7, with 7 bases matching TRBD2. The end of the DNA fits TRBJ2-5 better, so the J call may be wrong. The CDR3 contains 14 residues. Germline loops: CDR1 SNHLY, CDR2 FYNNEI. The DNA for the CDR3 is TGTGCCAGCAGCCCGGGACTAATGGGTGAGACCCAGTACTTC. This translates into CASSPGLMGETQYF.

The chain employs TRBV27 and TRBJ2-3; D tentatively fits TRBD1 or TRBD2 (5 bases each). Germline assignment: CDR1 MNHEY and CDR2 SMNVEV (reference sequence). The CDR3 is 15 amino acids. V was cut by 4 bases and J by 0 bases, with 11 bases left in between. The CDR3 loop reads CASSYGTDSTDTQYF. Written as DNA, the CDR3 is TGTGCCAGCAGTTACGGGACGGATAGCACAGATACGCAGTATTTT.

This clonotype was counted a few times. The CDR3, as DNA: TGTGCCAGCAGTGAACAGACCTACAATGAGCAGTTCTTC. Translation: CASSEQTYNEQFF. The chain has TRBV6-1 and TRBJ2-1; no clear D gene. V lost 2 bases and J lost 2, with 4 bases in between. The CDR3 totals 13 residues. In germline, CDR1 is MNHNS, CDR2 SASEGT.

The chain employs TRBV7-2 and TRBJ2-3; 7 bases match TRBD2. Trimming took 0 bases from V and 5 from J; bases not matched to a gene: 11. The CDR3 has 17 residues. CDR1 SGHTA and CDR2 FQGNSA come from the germline V gene. The DNA of the CDR3 is TGTGCCAGCAGCTTAGCTCCCGGAGGACTAGTGATAGATACGCAGTATTTT. It encodes CASSLAPGGLVIDTQYF.

The rearrangement joins TRBV15 to TRBJ2-3; maybe TRBD1 (6 bases). The CDR3 contains 14 residues. The V gene lost 0 bases and the J gene lost 9 bases, with 13 bases spanning the gap. CDR1 LNHNV and CDR2 YYDKDF come from the germline V gene (reference sequence). CDR3 DNA sequence: TGTGCCACCAGCAGAGATCGCGGACAGCGGACGCAGTATTTT. Residues: CATSRDRGQRTQYF.

This chain joins TRBV5-1 and TRBJ2-2; 7 positions agree with TRBD2. The CDR3 totals 17 residues. The germline V gene has CDR1 SGHRS and CDR2 YFSETQ. V shed 3 bases, J shed 6 bases, and the junction held 14 bases outside the gene matches. The CDR3 DNA follows: TGCGCCAGCAGCTCAATTTTAGCGGGCCAGAGTCCCGGGGAGCTGTTTTTT. The encoded protein is CASSSILAGQSPGELFF. The full variable domain, in which reference TRBV5-1 and TRBJ2-2 provide the parts outside the CDR3, is KAGVTQTPRYLIKTRGQQVTLSCSPISGHRSVSWYQQTPGQGLQFLFEYFSETQRNKGNFPGRFSGRQFSNSRSEMNVSTLELGDSALYLCASSSILAGQSPGELFFGEGSRLTVL.

This clonotype was detected once. The chain is built from TRBV6-5 and TRBJ1-6, with D maybe TRBD1 (6 bases). This CDR3 has 16 residues. In germline, CDR1 is MNHEY, CDR2 SVGAGI. The V and J ends lost 5 bases and 10 bases respectively, with 21 bases between them. CDR3 sequence: CASSLSPSRGGSPLHF. CDR3 in DNA: TGTGCCAGCAGTCTAAGCCCCTCCAGGGGTGGGTCACCCCTCCACTTT.

This clonotype was counted ten times or more. The chain employs TRBV12-3 or TRBV12-4 and TRBJ2-3; D could derive from TRBD1 or TRBD2 (5 bases each). V lost 10 bases to trimming and J lost 5 bases, with 16 bases between them. The CDR3 spans 13 residues. CDR3 DNA: TGTGCCACCCAGACCCCGAGGGGAGATACGCAGTATTTT. It yields the protein CATQTPRGDTQYF.